A single sample gave rise to the 11 T cell receptor beta chains below, sequenced in a study of T cell responses to AZD1222 COVID-19 vaccine. The table came from immunoSEQ multiplex PCR; TCRdb's copy has only in-frame clones and leaves some out. This repertoire shows about 100,000 clones, around 87% found once; its top ten account for more than 3.5%. The sequencing here drew on peripheral blood, taken on day 0 of MenACWY control vaccination. The receptors originated from an adult in good health.

The CDR3 sequence: CASNTGGADTQYF. CDR3 sequence (DNA): TGCGCCAGTAATACAGGGGGGGCAGATACGCAGTATTTT. The chain carries TRBV5-1 and TRBJ2-3; D perhaps matches TRBD1 (8 bases). Trimming took 8 bases from V and 4 from J, leaving 14 bases between them. The germline V gene has CDR1 SGHRS and CDR2 YFSETQ. The CDR3 spans 13 residues.

The genes are TRBV3-1 (or the pseudogene TRBV3-2) and TRBJ1-4; D remains unclear. Germline V gene sequence: CDR1 LGHDT, CDR2 YNNKEL (reference sequence). CDR3 length equals 12 residues. V was shortened by 4 bases and J by 3 bases, with 3 bases between the two germline ends. CDR3 DNA: TGTGCCAGCAGCCTTCCTAATGAAAAACTGTTTTTT. It codes for CASSLPNEKLFF.

The chain combines TRBV3-1 (or the pseudogene TRBV3-2) with TRBJ2-1; 9 nucleotides align to TRBD2. CDR1 and CDR2 from the germline V gene are LGHDT and YNNKEL (reference sequence). V shed 3 bases, J shed 0 bases, and the junction held 3 bases outside the gene matches. This CDR3 region has 16 residues. In DNA form, the CDR3 reads TGTGCCAGCAGCCACCTTAGCGGGAGCTCCTACAATGAGCAGTTCTTC. Its protein product is CASSHLSGSSYNEQFF.

The chain employs TRBV28 and TRBJ2-7; D is ambiguous. This CDR3 has 14 residues. Germline loops: CDR1 MDHEN, CDR2 SYDVKM. Trimming left V 2 bases short and J 3 bases short, with 11 bases between. CDR3 sequence reads: CASSLVGSGYEQYF. The CDR3 DNA sequence: TGTGCCAGCAGTTTAGTGGGGTCTGGCTACGAGCAGTACTTC.

The chain links TRBV7-7 to TRBJ1-5; no clear D. The CDR3 sequence is 13 residues long. V lost 1 base and J 7 bases, leaving 8 bases between the germline ends. Germline-derived CDR1 and CDR2 are SSHAT and FNYEAQ (reference sequence). The CDR3 reads CASSLGPGQPQHF. The CDR3 nucleotides are TGTGCCAGCAGCTTAGGGCCCGGGCAGCCCCAGCATTTT.

This chain joins TRBV9 and TRBJ2-7; either TRBD1 or TRBD2 may supply D (5 bases each). V was shortened by 8 bases and J by 5 bases, with 11 bases between the two germline ends. This CDR3 is built from 11 residues. CDR1 SGDLS and CDR2 YYNGEE come from the germline V gene. The CDR3 loop reads CARPGPDEQYF. CDR3 in DNA: TGTGCCAGACCGGGACCGGACGAGCAGTACTTC.

This clone was seen more than once but under ten times. In DNA, the CDR3 is TGTGCCATCGGCCCGGAAGGCAATTCACCCCTCCACTTT. This encodes CAIGPEGNSPLHF. V usage is TRBV10-3 and J usage is TRBJ1-6, with unresolved D. The V end was cut by 8 bases, the J end by 7 bases, with 12 bases between. The CDR3 is 13 amino acids. Looked up from germline, CDR1 is ENHRY and CDR2 is SYGVKD.

J is TRBJ1-6 and V is TRBV5-1; no clear D. The V gene lost 1 base and the J gene lost 8 bases, with 7 bases spanning the gap. The V gene's germline CDR1 is SGHRS and CDR2 YFSETQ. The CDR3 runs to 13 residues. In nucleotides, the CDR3 is TGCGCCAGCAGCTTGAGCACGGATTCACCCCTCCACTTT. It codes for CASSLSTDSPLHF.

The V call is TRBV30, the J call TRBJ1-1; no clear D. The length of the CDR3 is 13 residues. CDR1 and CDR2 (germline): GTSNPN, SVGIG (reference sequence). V lost 1 base, J lost 4 bases, and 10 bases lay in between. CDR3 sequence reads: CAWSASKGTEAFF. DNA of the CDR3: TGTGCCTGGAGTGCCAGCAAGGGCACTGAAGCTTTCTTT.

V gene TRBV28 combines with J gene TRBJ2-5; no reliable D call. The V end was cut by 3 bases, the J end by 4 bases, with 12 bases between. Germline loops: CDR1 MDHEN, CDR2 SYDVKM. The CDR3 is made up of 14 amino acids. The CDR3 bases are TGTGCCAGCAGTTTGTGGCAGTCGGGAGAGACCCAGTACTTC. Protein: CASSLWQSGETQYF.

This clone was counted a few times. The gene calls are TRBV9 and TRBJ1-2; D is possibly TRBD1 (5 bases). Germline lookup yields CDR1 SGDLS and CDR2 YYNGEE. Trimming removed 5 bases at V and 8 bases at J, with 19 bases between. The CDR3 has 14 amino acids. CDR3 nucleotides: TGTGCCAGCAGGCACATACAGGACAATCGGGGCTACACCTTC. Translating it yields CASRHIQDNRGYTF.